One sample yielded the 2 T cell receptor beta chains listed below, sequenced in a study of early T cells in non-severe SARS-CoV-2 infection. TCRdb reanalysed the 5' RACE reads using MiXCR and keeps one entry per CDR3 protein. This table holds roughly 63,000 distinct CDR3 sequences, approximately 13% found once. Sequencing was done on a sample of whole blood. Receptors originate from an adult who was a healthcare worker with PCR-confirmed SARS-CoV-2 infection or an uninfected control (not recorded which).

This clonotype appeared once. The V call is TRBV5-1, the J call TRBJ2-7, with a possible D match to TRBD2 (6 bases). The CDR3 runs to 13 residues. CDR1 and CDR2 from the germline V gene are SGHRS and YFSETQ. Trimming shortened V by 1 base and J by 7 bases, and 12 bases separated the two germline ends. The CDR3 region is CASSLPGAGEQYF. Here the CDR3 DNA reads TGCGCCAGCAGCTTGCCGGGAGCTGGGGAGCAGTACTTC. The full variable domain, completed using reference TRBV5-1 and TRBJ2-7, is KAGVTQTPRYLIKTRGQQVTLSCSPISGHRSVSWYQQTPGQGLQFLFEYFSETQRNKGNFPGRFSGRQFSNSRSEMNVSTLELGDSALYLCASSLPGAGEQYFGPGTRLTVT.

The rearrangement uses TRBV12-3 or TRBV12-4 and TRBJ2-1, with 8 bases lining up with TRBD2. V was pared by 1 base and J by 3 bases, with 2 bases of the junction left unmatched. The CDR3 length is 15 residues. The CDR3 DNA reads TGTGCCAGCAGTTTAGGGGGACTAGTCTACAATGAGCAGTTCTTC. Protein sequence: CASSLGGLVYNEQFF.